The present TCR beta chain was sequenced within a study of control samples from healthy donors and cancer patients. Profiled with immunoSEQ multiplex PCR; TCRdb holds only in-frame clones, not every one. Found here are some 150,000 clones, about 94% of them singletons; the top ten hold around 5.4%. The V gene lost 4 bases and the J gene lost 0 bases, with 10 bases spanning the gap. The CDR3 is made up of 15 amino acids. Per the germline V gene, CDR1 is SNHLY and CDR2 is FYNNEI. The sequenced sample was blood. The source of this sequence is a man aged 35-49 years in good health. This chain uses TRBV2 with TRBJ1-5; D gene unclear. CDR3 sequence reads: CASSGALYSNQPQHF. The CDR3 bases are TGTGCCAGCAGTGGGGCCCTTTATAGCAATCAGCCCCAGCATTTT.